Following are 22 T cell receptor beta chains from one sample sequenced in a study of PD-L1 blockade in urothelial cancer. The method was immunoSEQ multiplex PCR; TCRdb's version includes in-frame clones alone and lacks a portion of them. The sample has 60,000 to 70,000 clones, roughly four fifths seen once. Time point defined: pretreatment peripheral blood. This specimen was PBMCs, taken around atezolizumab (anti-PD-L1) treatment. These receptors were taken from a man in his 70s with urothelial cancer.

The chain has TRBV28 and TRBJ2-1, with D tentatively TRBD2 (6 bases). This CDR3 comprises 17 residues. From germline, CDR1 is MDHEN and CDR2 SYDVKM. V was pared by 2 bases and J by 5 bases, with 19 bases between. The CDR3 region is CASSLGGVLRGNNEQFF. CDR3 bases: TGTGCCAGCAGTTTAGGAGGGGTCCTAAGAGGCAACAATGAGCAGTTCTTC.

This clone showed up just once. This sequence joins TRBV9 and TRBJ1-6; D remains unclear. The length of the CDR3 is 14 residues. The germline CDR1 and CDR2 sequences are SGDLS and YYNGEE. Trimming removed 2 bases at V and 7 bases at J, with 10 bases between. CDR3 nucleotide sequence: TGTGCCAGCAGCGTTGGCAGTACCAATTCACCCCTCCACTTT. It specifies CASSVGSTNSPLHF.

The rearrangement links TRBV2 to TRBJ2-7; D uncertain. This CDR3 comprises 13 residues. The V gene's germline CDR1 is SNHLY and CDR2 FYNNEI. The ends were cut back, 2 bases at V and 5 bases at J, with 10 bases in the middle. The DNA for the CDR3 is TGTGCCAGCAGTGAACTAGTTTCCCACGAGCAGTACTTC. Its protein is CASSELVSHEQYF. The full variable domain, in which reference TRBV2 and TRBJ2-7 provide the parts outside the CDR3, is EPEVTQTPSHQVTQMGQEVILRCVPISNHLYFYWYRQILGQKVEFLVSFYNNEISEKSEIFDDQFSVERPDGSNFTLKIRSTKLEDSAMYFCASSELVSHEQYFGPGTRLTVT.

V is TRBV4-3 and J is TRBJ2-5; the match to TRBD1 covers 10 bases. This CDR3 region has 19 residues. Unmatched junction bases numbered 13, after V lost 2 bases and J lost 1 base. The germline V gene encodes CDR1 LGHNA and CDR2 YSLEER. The DNA for the CDR3 is TGCGCCAGCAGCCAAAGGAGACGGAGGACAGGGGGATCCCAAGAGACCCAGTACTTC. Translated, it gives CASSQRRRRTGGSQETQYF.

The rearrangement links TRBV6-5 to TRBJ2-7; no clear D. This CDR3 is built from 15 residues. Germline V gene sequence: CDR1 MNHEY, CDR2 SVGAGI. Trimming removed 8 bases at V and 2 bases at J, with 19 bases between. CDR3: CASSPDENRAYEQYF. For the CDR3, the DNA is TGTGCCAGCTCGCCAGACGAAAACAGAGCCTACGAGCAGTACTTC.

The CDR3 spells CASSLSPPGLNTEAFF. CDR3 coding DNA: TGTGCCAGCAGCCTGTCCCCTCCCGGTTTGAACACTGAAGCTTTCTTT. This rearrangement joins TRBV5-5 to TRBJ1-1; the D is unclear. CDR3 length: 16 residues. Germline V gene sequence: CDR1 SGHKS, CDR2 YYEKEE (reference sequence). V was trimmed by 4 bases and J by 0 bases, leaving 16 bases between them.

The rearrangement links TRBV11-2 to TRBJ2-1; no reliable D call. The CDR3 contains 16 residues. V was pared by 0 bases and J by 5 bases, with 14 bases between. The germline V gene has CDR1 SGHAT and CDR2 FQNNGV. CDR3 residues: CASSLDERRVDNEQFF. CDR3 sequence (DNA): TGTGCCAGCAGCTTAGATGAGCGCCGGGTGGACAATGAGCAGTTCTTC.

V is TRBV6-5 and J is TRBJ2-7; 7 bases match TRBD1. The CDR3 loop spans 12 amino acids. CDR1 is MNHEY and CDR2 is SVGAGI in the germline V gene. The CDR3 DNA is TGTGTGACGGGACAGAGCTCCTACGAGCAGTACTTC. As protein: CVTGQSSYEQYF.

The gene calls are TRBV28 and TRBJ2-1; 7 bases line up with TRBD1. The V gene end was trimmed by 2 bases and the J gene end by 4 bases; junction bases not matched to a gene: 11. The CDR3 sequence is 17 residues long. Germline lookup yields CDR1 MDHEN and CDR2 SYDVKM. The CDR3 DNA is TGTGCCAGCAGTTTAGTGACGGGACAGATAAATTACAATGAGCAGTTCTTC. This encodes CASSLVTGQINYNEQFF.

The V gene is TRBV7-9, the J gene TRBJ2-3, with 9 bases matching TRBD2. CDR3 length: 15 residues. V lost 2 bases to trimming and J lost 6 bases; unmatched junction nucleotides: 6. Per germline, CDR1 SEHNR and CDR2 FQNEAQ (reference sequence). The CDR3 DNA reads TGTGCCAGCAGCTTAACTAGCGGGCTAGGGGATACGCAGTATTTT. Its translation: CASSLTSGLGDTQYF.

This rearrangement joins TRBV7-9 to TRBJ1-1; D may be TRBD1 (5 bases). V lost 3 bases and J lost 1, with 9 bases in between. The germline CDR1 and CDR2 sequences are SEHNR and FQNEAQ (reference sequence). CDR3 size: 14 residues. The DNA of the CDR3 is TGTGCCAGCAGCTTTAGCAGGGCGAACACTGAAGCTTTCTTT. The encoded protein is CASSFSRANTEAFF.

The chain combines TRBV19 with TRBJ2-1; D ambiguous. CDR3 length: 13 residues. Germline V gives CDR1 LNHDA, CDR2 SQIVND (reference sequence). V dropped 5 bases and J dropped 8 bases, with 13 bases sitting between them. The DNA for the CDR3 is TGTGCCAGTAGTCCACCAAGTTTAGATGAGCAGTTCTTC. It translates to CASSPPSLDEQFF. The full variable domain, in which reference TRBV19 and TRBJ2-1 provide the parts outside the CDR3, is DGGITQSPKYLFRKEGQNVTLSCEQNLNHDAMYWYRQDPGQGLRLIYYSQIVNDFQKGDIAEGYSVSREKKESFPLTVTSAQKNPTAFYLCASSPPSLDEQFFGPGTRLTVL.

The table lists this clone with a count of one. V is TRBV2 and J is TRBJ2-2; TRBD2 agrees at 8 bases. The V and J ends lost 5 bases and 13 bases, in that order; junction bases with no gene match: 6. Germline V gives CDR1 SNHLY, CDR2 FYNNEI. The CDR3 consists of 12 residues. This CDR3 is CASSPGTRVLFF. The CDR3 DNA reads TGTGCCAGCAGTCCAGGGACTAGGGTGCTGTTTTTT.

This chain uses TRBV19 with TRBJ2-7; 9 nucleotides match TRBD2. The CDR3 contains 16 residues. Germline V gives CDR1 LNHDA, CDR2 SQIVND (reference sequence). V shed 5 bases and J 6 bases; nucleotides not matched to a gene: 14. The CDR3 reads CASSSPFASGMIEQYF. The CDR3 DNA follows: TGTGCCAGTAGTTCCCCGTTCGCTAGCGGGATGATCGAGCAGTACTTC.

V is TRBV4-2 and J is TRBJ1-1, with 7 positions matching TRBD1. Germline values: CDR1 LGHNA, CDR2 YNFKEQ. The CDR3 is 18 residues long. Trimming removed 2 bases from V and 0 bases from J; junction bases left unmatched: 12. The CDR3 here is CASSQWGRHRGMNTEAFF. The CDR3 DNA follows: TGTGCCAGCAGCCAATGGGGTAGACACAGGGGAATGAACACTGAAGCTTTCTTT.

The chain joins TRBV9 to TRBJ1-5; TRBD1 matches at 10 bases. This CDR3 has 15 residues. Trimming at V came to 3 bases and at J to 4 bases, leaving 4 bases not matched to a gene. Germline CDR1 reads SGDLS; CDR2 reads YYNGEE. The CDR3 loop reads CASSAGTGVNQPQHF. Here the CDR3 DNA reads TGTGCCAGCAGCGCCGGGACAGGGGTAAATCAGCCCCAGCATTTT.

The chain is built from TRBV7-9 and TRBJ1-3; no clear D gene. Trimming cost V 8 bases and J 0 bases, with 20 bases left between them. In germline, CDR1 is SEHNR, CDR2 FQNEAQ (reference sequence). The CDR3 runs 17 residues. CDR3 nucleotides: TGTGCCAGCGTCCCCGAGGATGCGGTTAACTCTGGAAACACCATATATTTT. The encoded protein is CASVPEDAVNSGNTIYF.

This clone was counted only a few times. The rearrangement links TRBV5-4 to TRBJ1-5; D may be TRBD1 (5 bases). This CDR3 is built from 15 residues. Trimming took off 2 bases at V and 0 bases at J, with 9 bases between the two ends. Germline lookup yields CDR1 SGHNT and CDR2 YYREEE (reference sequence). The CDR3 reads CASSFGGYSNQPQHF. CDR3 bases: TGTGCCAGCAGCTTCGGGGGTTATAGCAATCAGCCCCAGCATTTT.

This clone was recorded a few times. This chain joins TRBV6-5 and TRBJ1-2; TRBD1 is a possible D gene (6 bases). The germline V and J ends were trimmed by 6 bases and 4 bases, with 18 bases remaining between them. CDR1 and CDR2 (germline): MNHEY, SVGAGI. The CDR3 has 15 residues. CDR3 nucleotide sequence: TGTGCCAGCAGCCCTTCAATATGGGGGCCCTATGGCTACACCTTC. It codes for CASSPSIWGPYGYTF.

The rearrangement links TRBV2 to TRBJ1-5; 7 bases align to TRBD1. J was trimmed by 7 bases and V by 4 bases; bases with no gene match: 10. Per the germline V gene, CDR1 is SNHLY and CDR2 is FYNNEI. The CDR3 is 15 amino acids. The CDR3 DNA is TGTGCCAGCAGTGTACCGGGACAGAACTCACAGCCCCAGCATTTT. It translates to CASSVPGQNSQPQHF.

V gene TRBV13 combines with J gene TRBJ1-3; no firm D call. Germline-derived CDR1 and CDR2 are PRHDT and FYEKMQ (reference sequence). V was clipped by 1 base and J by 0 bases, with 10 bases between them. The CDR3 loop spans 16 amino acids. The CDR3: CASSLEEESSGNTIYF. The CDR3 DNA sequence: TGTGCCAGCAGCTTAGAGGAGGAGAGCTCTGGAAACACCATATATTTT.

The rearrangement uses TRBV7-2 and TRBJ1-2, with a tentative D call TRBD1 (5 bases). Germline values: CDR1 SGHTA, CDR2 FQGNSA. Deletions cut 5 bases from V and 6 bases from J, with 16 bases between. The CDR3 is made up of 14 amino acids. The CDR3 protein is CASSQSGTSNGYTF. The CDR3 region has the DNA TGTGCCAGCAGCCAATCCGGGACTTCCAATGGCTACACCTTC.